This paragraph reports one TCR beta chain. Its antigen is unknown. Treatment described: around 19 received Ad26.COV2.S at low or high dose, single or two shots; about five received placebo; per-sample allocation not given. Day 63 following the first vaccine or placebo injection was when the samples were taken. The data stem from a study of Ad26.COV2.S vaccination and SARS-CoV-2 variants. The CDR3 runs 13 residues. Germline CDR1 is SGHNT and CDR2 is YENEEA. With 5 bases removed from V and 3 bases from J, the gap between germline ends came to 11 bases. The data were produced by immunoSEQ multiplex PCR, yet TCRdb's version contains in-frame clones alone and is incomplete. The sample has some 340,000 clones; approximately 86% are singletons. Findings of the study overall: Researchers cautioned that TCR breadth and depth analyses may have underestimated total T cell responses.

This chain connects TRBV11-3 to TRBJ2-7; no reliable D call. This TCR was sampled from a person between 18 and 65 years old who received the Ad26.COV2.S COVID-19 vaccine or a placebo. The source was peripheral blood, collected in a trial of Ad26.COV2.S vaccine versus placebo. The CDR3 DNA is TGTGCCAGCAGCCCTCCGGGCCTCTACGAGCAGTACTTC. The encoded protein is CASSPPGLYEQYF.